The sequence of this T cell receptor beta chain was determined in a study of T cells in women clearing cervical HPV infection. General study results and limits: CIN3+ cases had significantly higher TCR richness than controls; evenness did not differ.

Assay used: immunoSEQ multiplex PCR; TCRdb lists only in-frame clones, some missing. Its clone listing holds over 20,000 clones. Turning to this clone: Its antigen remains unidentified. The read terminates 3 residues before the CDR3 end, so the remaining end is supplied by the germline J gene.

Trimming removed 5 bases from V and 4 bases from J; junction bases left unmatched: 5. The CDR3 length is 14 residues. Germline lookup yields CDR1 GTSNPN and CDR2 SVGIG (reference sequence). The gene calls are TRBV30 and TRBJ2-6, with TRBD1 matching 7 bases. This TCR was sampled from a woman between 18 and 70 years old with a cervical HPV16 infection that either progressed to CIN3+ or cleared (not recorded which). Sequenced: blood buffy coat. The sequenced part of the CDR3 DNA is TGTGCCTGGGTGACAGGGAGAGGGGCCAACGTC. Its translation is CAWVTGRGANV. The CDR3, in full, reads CAWVTGRGANVLTF.